These 25 T cell receptor beta chains share one sample of origin, sequenced in a study of shared T cell receptors in the human thymus. The protocol was immunoSEQ multiplex PCR, while the TCRdb copy is restricted to in-frame clones and leaves out a portion. Among about 540,000 clones listed, more than 75% were seen once. These data were also filed under a second study, of human thymus T cells.

Sample: thymocytes. Receptor source: a boy under two years old with a congenital heart defect.

This clone has more than one count but fewer than ten. The gene calls are TRBV5-6 and TRBJ1-2; the D is unclear. The CDR3 loop spans 15 amino acids. Germline V gene data show CDR1 as SGHDT and CDR2 as YYEEEE. Trimming stripped 0 bases from V and 0 bases from J, with 9 bases between. The CDR3 reads CASSLGTVPNYGYTF. The CDR3 bases are TGTGCCAGCAGCTTGGGTACAGTCCCTAACTATGGCTACACCTTC. The entire variable domain, with the rest obtained from reference TRBV5-6 and TRBJ1-2, is as follows: DAGVTQSPTHLIKTRGQQVTLRCSPKSGHDTVSWYQQALGQGPQFIFQYYEEEERQRGNFPDRFSGHQFPNYSSELNVNALLLGDSALYLCASSLGTVPNYGYTFGSGTRLTVV.

A few counts support this clone. The gene calls are TRBV12-5 and TRBJ1-2; 8 nucleotides align to TRBD1. This CDR3 contains 13 residues. Losses at the gene ends were 6 bases for V and 5 bases for J; bases not matched to a gene: 5. Per germline, CDR1 LGHNT and CDR2 FRNRAP. In DNA, the CDR3 is TGTGCTAGTGGGAGACAGGGGTTGTATGGCTACACCTTC. The encoded protein is CASGRQGLYGYTF.

The V gene is TRBV6-6, the J gene TRBJ2-7; D might be TRBD1 (5 bases). With 8 bases removed from V and 0 bases from J, the gap between germline ends came to 17 bases. Germline V gives CDR1 MNHNY, CDR2 SVGAGI (reference sequence). This CDR3 comprises 15 residues. The CDR3 bases are TGTGCCAGCTCAAAATCCGAGACAGCCTCCTACGAGCAGTACTTC. Translated: CASSKSETASYEQYF.

This chain links TRBV30 with TRBJ2-7; possible D gene TRBD1, 6 bases. Germline lookup yields CDR1 GTSNPN and CDR2 SVGIG (reference sequence). This CDR3 comprises 14 residues. The germline V and J ends were trimmed by 2 bases and 5 bases, with 16 bases remaining between them. CDR3 sequence: CAWSPRGRGNEQYF. The CDR3 region has the DNA TGTGCCTGGAGTCCCCGGGGCAGGGGAAACGAGCAGTACTTC.

This clone was detected only a few times. The chain joins TRBV10-3 to TRBJ2-2, with 8 bases lining up with TRBD2. The CDR3 loop spans 18 amino acids. Germline loops: CDR1 ENHRY, CDR2 SYGVKD. V shed 6 bases and J 3 bases; nucleotides not matched to a gene: 15. CDR3 nucleotides: TGTGCCATCAGCCCATTGATCTTTACGGGAGGGCACACCGGGGAGCTGTTTTTT. Translating it yields CAISPLIFTGGHTGELFF.

The chain couples TRBV11-2 to TRBJ2-7, with D maybe TRBD2 (6 bases). Deletions cut 3 bases from V and 5 bases from J, with 23 bases between. The CDR3 is 17 residues long. Germline CDR1 is SGHAT and CDR2 is FQNNGV. CDR3 coding DNA: TGTGCCAGCAGCTTCAACGGAGGGCCGGTACTACTAAACGAGCAGTACTTC. As protein: CASSFNGGPVLLNEQYF.

This sequence joins TRBV5-6 and TRBJ2-1, with D perhaps TRBD2 (5 bases). The CDR3 is 16 residues long. V lost 6 bases and J lost 6, with 22 bases in between. Germline-derived CDR1 and CDR2 are SGHDT and YYEEEE. This CDR3 is CASNPIPPADPNEQFF. Written as DNA, the CDR3 is TGTGCCAGCAACCCTATCCCTCCAGCGGACCCCAATGAGCAGTTCTTC.

The V call is TRBV25-1, the J call TRBJ2-7; maybe TRBD2 (5 bases). The V gene's germline CDR1 is MGHDK and CDR2 SYGVNS. V was trimmed by 2 bases and J by 3 bases, leaving 11 bases between them. CDR3 size: 14 residues. The CDR3 here is CASSEEGEDYEQYF. The CDR3 DNA sequence: TGTGCCAGCAGTGAAGAGGGAGAAGACTACGAGCAGTACTTC.

V usage is TRBV14 and J usage is TRBJ2-2, with TRBD2 as a possible D gene (5 bases). Germline V CDR1 and CDR2: SGHDN, FVKESK. Trimming left V 4 bases short and J 0 bases short, with 12 bases between. The CDR3 length is 16 residues. The CDR3 sequence: CASSREKRPNTGELFF. CDR3 coding DNA: TGTGCCAGCAGCCGGGAGAAGCGGCCGAACACCGGGGAGCTGTTTTTT. Variable domain in full (rest from reference TRBV14 and TRBJ2-2): EAGVTQFPSHSVIEKGQTVTLRCDPISGHDNLYWYRRVMGKEIKFLLHFVKESKQDESGMPNNRFLAERTGGTYSTLKVQPAELEDSGVYFCASSREKRPNTGELFFGEGSRLTVL.

This clone was recorded only once. The genes are TRBV30 and TRBJ2-7; no clear D. Germline CDR1 GTSNPN, CDR2 SVGIG (reference sequence). V was cut by 2 bases and J by 4 bases, with 12 bases left in between. This CDR3 comprises 13 residues. CDR3 DNA sequence: TGTGCCTGGAGTCCCCCTACCGGTTACGAGCAGTACTTC. Its translation: CAWSPPTGYEQYF.

The V gene is TRBV11-2, the J gene TRBJ2-7; possibly TRBD1 for D (6 bases). This CDR3 has 13 amino acids. V lost 5 bases to trimming and J lost 2 bases, with 10 bases between them. The germline CDR1 and CDR2 sequences are SGHAT and FQNNGV. The CDR3 region has the DNA TGTGCCAGCAGCCCCGGGACACCCTACGAGCAGTACTTC. Translated, it gives CASSPGTPYEQYF. The whole variable domain, remainder taken from reference TRBV11-2 and TRBJ2-7, is EAGVAQSPRYKIIEKRQSVAFWCNPISGHATLYWYQQILGQGPKLLIQFQNNGVVDDSQLPKDRFSAERLKGVDSTLKIQPAKLEDSAVYLCASSPGTPYEQYFGPGTRLTVT.

The chain carries TRBV28 and TRBJ2-7; TRBD2 might be the D (6 bases). This CDR3 has 11 amino acids. Between the trimmed V and J ends, which lost 6 bases and 7 bases, there was a span of 10 bases. Germline loops: CDR1 MDHEN, CDR2 SYDVKM. The DNA of the CDR3 is TGTGCCAGCAGGGGGGGTTTGGAGCAGTACTTC. Encoded protein: CASRGGLEQYF.

As for this clone: The junction and the germline gene differ at one end; a read error may be behind it. V and J are TRBV4-3 and TRBJ2-7, with 14 bases that match TRBD2. The CDR3 runs to 14 residues. Germline CDR1 reads LGHNA; CDR2 reads YSLEER. The CDR3 sequence is CASSHPGLAGDPTF. The CDR3 coding sequence is TGCGCCAGCAGCCACCCGGGACTAGCGGGGGACCCTACCTTC.

This chain links TRBV27 with TRBJ2-7; 9 positions match TRBD2. V dropped 3 bases and J dropped 3; count of bases not matched to a gene: 6. In germline, CDR1 is MNHEY, CDR2 SMNVEV (reference sequence). The CDR3 runs 15 residues. DNA for the CDR3: TGTGCCAGCAGTTTTCGGCTAGCGGGGTTCTACGAGCAGTACTTC. Amino acid sequence: CASSFRLAGFYEQYF.

This clone came up once. The gene calls are TRBV29-1 and TRBJ2-4, with no clear D. The CDR3 totals 16 residues. Germline CDR1 SQVTM, CDR2 ANQGSEA. V lost 2 bases and J lost 0, with 14 bases in between. In nucleotides, the CDR3 is TGCAGCGTTGAAAGTAGCATGAGAGGAGCCAAAAACATTCAGTACTTC. Protein product: CSVESSMRGAKNIQYF.

This clone showed up just a few times. The chain employs TRBV15 and TRBJ2-4, with 11 nucleotides matching TRBD2. This CDR3 spans 19 amino acids. V shed 0 bases, J shed 0 bases, and the junction held 7 bases outside the gene matches. The germline CDR1 and CDR2 sequences are LNHNV and YYDKDF (reference sequence). Here the CDR3 DNA reads TGTGCCACCAGCAGAGAACTAGCGGGAGCCTCTCTAGCCAAAAACATTCAGTACTTC. This translates into CATSRELAGASLAKNIQYF.

The chain is built from TRBV5-1 and TRBJ2-7; 11 nucleotides align to TRBD2. The V and J ends lost 0 bases and 5 bases, in that order; junction bases with no gene match: 4. Germline V CDR1 and CDR2: SGHRS, YFSETQ. The CDR3 contains 15 residues. CDR3 amino acids: CASSLASGRIHEQYF. CDR3 nucleotides: TGCGCCAGCAGCTTGGCTAGCGGGAGGATCCACGAGCAGTACTTC.

This sequence joins TRBV28 and TRBJ2-4; D perhaps matches TRBD1 (5 bases). Germline V gene lookup returns CDR1 MDHEN and CDR2 SYDVKM. The CDR3 runs 12 residues. Trimming shortened V by 2 bases and J by 11 bases, and 10 bases separated the two germline ends. The CDR3 protein is CASSLTGYLQYF. In DNA, the CDR3 is TGTGCCAGCAGTTTAACAGGATATCTTCAGTACTTC.

The J gene is TRBJ1-2, the V gene TRBV6-6; weak D call: TRBD1 (6 bases). The CDR3 covers 14 residues. Trimming cost V 5 bases and J 3 bases, with 13 bases left between them. CDR1 is MNHNY and CDR2 is SVGAGI in the germline V gene (reference sequence). This chain's CDR3 is CASSDRQDHYGYTF. In nucleotides, the CDR3 is TGTGCCAGCAGTGACAGACAGGACCACTATGGCTACACCTTC.

This clone was seen only once. J is TRBJ2-2 and V is TRBV6-1, with 7 positions matching TRBD1. V dropped 4 bases and J dropped 4; count of bases not matched to a gene: 3. Germline CDR1 reads MNHNS; CDR2 reads SASEGT. The CDR3 is 14 amino acids. CDR3 sequence (DNA): TGTGCCAGCAGTGGGGACAGAGTCACCGGGGAGCTGTTTTTT. It codes for CASSGDRVTGELFF.

V usage is TRBV4-1 and J usage is TRBJ2-1; TRBD2 matches 9 bases. The CDR3 has 16 residues. Losses at the gene ends were 1 base for V and 7 bases for J; bases not matched to a gene: 8. In germline, CDR1 is MGHRA, CDR2 YSYEKL. The CDR3, as DNA: TGCGCCAGCAGCCAAGGGATTAGCGGGAGTATGAATGAGCAGTTCTTC. Protein: CASSQGISGSMNEQFF.

The CDR3 is CASSLMTDNNTEAFF. DNA of the CDR3: TGCGCCAGCAGCTTGATGACAGACAATAACACTGAAGCTTTCTTT. The chain recombines TRBV5-1 with TRBJ1-1; D perhaps matches TRBD1 (5 bases). CDR3 length: 15 residues. Per germline, CDR1 SGHRS and CDR2 YFSETQ. Trimming took off 1 base at V and 2 bases at J, with 12 bases between the two ends.

This chain joins TRBV18 and TRBJ1-2, with no clear D. The CDR3 totals 14 residues. CDR1 is KGHSH and CDR2 is LQKENI in the germline V gene. Trimming stripped 2 bases from V and 3 bases from J, with 10 bases between. CDR3 in DNA: TGTGCCAGCTCACCAGGAGGTCCTTACTATGGCTACACCTTC. Protein: CASSPGGPYYGYTF.

This chain links TRBV6-6 with TRBJ1-3; D might be TRBD1 (5 bases). CDR3 length: 15 residues. V was cut by 5 bases and J by 8 bases, with 19 bases left in between. The germline CDR1 and CDR2 sequences are MNHNY and SVGAGI (reference sequence). DNA of the CDR3: TGTGCCAGCAGTCAGTGGGCAGGGTTTAAGGACACCATATATTTT. This sequence encodes CASSQWAGFKDTIYF.

The chain recombines TRBV5-1 with TRBJ2-2, with D possibly matching TRBD1 (5 bases). The germline V gene has CDR1 SGHRS and CDR2 YFSETQ. The CDR3 sequence is 13 residues long. Trimming took off 4 bases at V and 4 bases at J, with 8 bases between the two ends. The CDR3 DNA is TGCGCCAGCAGCGCGCAGGGCACCGGGGAGCTGTTTTTT. This sequence encodes CASSAQGTGELFF.